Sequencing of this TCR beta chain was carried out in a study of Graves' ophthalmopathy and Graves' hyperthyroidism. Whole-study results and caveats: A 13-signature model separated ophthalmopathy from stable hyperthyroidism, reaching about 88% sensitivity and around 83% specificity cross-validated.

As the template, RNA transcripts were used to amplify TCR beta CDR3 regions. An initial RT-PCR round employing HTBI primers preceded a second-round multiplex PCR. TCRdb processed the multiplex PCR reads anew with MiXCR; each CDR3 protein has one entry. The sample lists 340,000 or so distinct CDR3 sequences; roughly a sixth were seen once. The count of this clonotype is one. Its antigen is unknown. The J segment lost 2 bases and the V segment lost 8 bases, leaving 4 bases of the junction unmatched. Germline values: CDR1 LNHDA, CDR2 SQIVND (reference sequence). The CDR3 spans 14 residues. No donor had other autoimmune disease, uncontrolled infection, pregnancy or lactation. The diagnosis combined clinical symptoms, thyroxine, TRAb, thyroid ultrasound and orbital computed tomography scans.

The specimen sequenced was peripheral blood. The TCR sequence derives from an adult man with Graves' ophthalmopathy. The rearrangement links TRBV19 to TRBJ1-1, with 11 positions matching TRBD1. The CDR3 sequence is CASEDRGLNTEAFF. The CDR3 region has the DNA TGTGCCAGTGAGGACAGGGGGCTTAACACTGAAGCTTTCTTT.